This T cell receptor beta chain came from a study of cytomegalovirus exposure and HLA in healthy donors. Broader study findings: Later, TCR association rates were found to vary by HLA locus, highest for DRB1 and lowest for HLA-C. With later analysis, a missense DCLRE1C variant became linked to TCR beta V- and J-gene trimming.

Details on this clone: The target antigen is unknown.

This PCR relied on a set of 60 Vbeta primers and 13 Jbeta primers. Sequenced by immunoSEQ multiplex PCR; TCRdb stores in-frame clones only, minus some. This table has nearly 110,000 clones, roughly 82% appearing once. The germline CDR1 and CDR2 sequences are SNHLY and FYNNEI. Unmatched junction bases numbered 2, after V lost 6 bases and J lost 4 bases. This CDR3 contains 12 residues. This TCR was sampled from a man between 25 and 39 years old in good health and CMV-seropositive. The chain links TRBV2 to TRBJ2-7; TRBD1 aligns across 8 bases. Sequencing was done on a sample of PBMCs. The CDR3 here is CASRDREYEQYF. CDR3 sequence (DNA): TGTGCCAGCAGGGACAGGGAATACGAGCAGTACTTC.